This is a list of T cell receptor beta chains from one sample in a study of shared clonotypes between healthy human individuals. The data were produced by immunoSEQ multiplex PCR, yet TCRdb's version contains in-frame clones alone and is incomplete. Of 550,000 to 650,000 clones in the sample, 96% were seen once. Input material: naive CD8+ T cells sorted from blood. The source is a woman aged 25-40 years in good health. Both conserved end residues are part of each CDR3. Each record gives: V gene, J gene, D gene, clone size, CDR3 protein, CDR3 DNA. D genes are given only for firm matches. Only some rows state a clone size, as once, few, many or a class for expanded clones.

v_call: TRBV11-2
j_call: TRBJ2-6
d_call: -
clone_size: -
cdr3_aa: CASSTLRGSSGANVLTF
cdr3_nt: TGTGCCAGCAGCACGCTCAGGGGTAGCTCTGGGGCCAACGTCCTGACTTTC

v_call: TRBV2
j_call: TRBJ2-7
d_call: TRBD2
clone_size: -
cdr3_aa: CASSGGLAGSYEQYF
cdr3_nt: TGTGCCAGCAGTGGAGGACTAGCGGGATCCTACGAGCAGTACTTC

v_call: TRBV7-9
j_call: TRBJ2-7
d_call: TRBD1
clone_size: -
cdr3_aa: CASSSGQGALNEQYF
cdr3_nt: TGTGCCAGCAGCTCAGGACAGGGGGCGCTTAACGAGCAGTACTTC

v_call: TRBV30
j_call: TRBJ1-1
d_call: -
clone_size: -
cdr3_aa: CAWSIRTEAFF
cdr3_nt: TGTGCCTGGAGTATCCGCACTGAAGCTTTCTTT

v_call: TRBV5-4
j_call: TRBJ2-5
d_call: TRBD2
clone_size: -
cdr3_aa: CASSSGTSGKETQYF
cdr3_nt: TGTGCCAGCAGCTCCGGGACTAGCGGGAAAGAGACCCAGTACTTC

v_call: TRBV19
j_call: TRBJ2-7
d_call: -
clone_size: -
cdr3_aa: CASSIGTPPYEQYF
cdr3_nt: TGTGCCAGTAGTATCGGGACTCCCCCCTACGAGCAGTACTTC

v_call: TRBV6-4
j_call: TRBJ2-3
d_call: TRBD2
clone_size: -
cdr3_aa: CASSDGGRSTDTQYF
cdr3_nt: TGTGCCAGCAGTGACGGCGGGAGGTCGACAGATACGCAGTATTTT

v_call: TRBV29-1
j_call: TRBJ2-1
d_call: -
clone_size: once
cdr3_aa: CSVETARGSYNEQFF
cdr3_nt: TGCAGCGTTGAGACTGCTCGTGGCTCCTACAATGAGCAGTTCTTC

v_call: TRBV10-2
j_call: TRBJ2-7
d_call: -
clone_size: -
cdr3_aa: CASSVHGSYEQYF
cdr3_nt: TGCGCCAGCAGTGTTCACGGATCCTACGAGCAGTACTTC

v_call: TRBV28
j_call: TRBJ2-7
d_call: -
clone_size: -
cdr3_aa: CASSLAGEDYEQYF
cdr3_nt: TGTGCCAGCAGTTTGGCTGGGGAGGACTACGAGCAGTACTTC

v_call: TRBV27
j_call: TRBJ2-3
d_call: TRBD2
clone_size: -
cdr3_aa: CASSTGTSGRNTQYF
cdr3_nt: TGTGCCAGCAGTACTGGGACTAGCGGGAGGAATACGCAGTATTTT

v_call: TRBV6-5
j_call: TRBJ2-2
d_call: -
clone_size: -
cdr3_aa: CASSYSDPNTGELFF
cdr3_nt: TGTGCCAGCAGTTACTCAGATCCCAACACCGGGGAGCTGTTTTTT

v_call: TRBV5-4
j_call: TRBJ2-7
d_call: -
clone_size: -
cdr3_aa: CASSLEGHLYEQYF
cdr3_nt: TGTGCCAGCAGCTTGGAGGGGCACCTCTACGAGCAGTACTTC

v_call: TRBV27
j_call: TRBJ2-7
d_call: TRBD1
clone_size: -
cdr3_aa: CASSRWDRDSYEQYF
cdr3_nt: TGTGCCAGCAGTCGGTGGGACAGGGACTCCTACGAGCAGTACTTC

v_call: TRBV29-1
j_call: TRBJ1-1
d_call: -
clone_size: -
cdr3_aa: CSVRGWNTEAFF
cdr3_nt: TGCAGCGTTAGGGGCTGGAACACTGAAGCTTTCTTT

v_call: TRBV6-1
j_call: TRBJ2-2
d_call: -
clone_size: -
cdr3_aa: CAHRGLAGVVGELFF
cdr3_nt: TGTGCCCACAGGGGGCTAGCGGGAGTTGTCGGGGAGCTGTTTTTT

v_call: TRBV14
j_call: TRBJ1-1
d_call: -
clone_size: once
cdr3_aa: CASSQGAPLMNTEAFF
cdr3_nt: TGTGCCAGCAGCCAAGGGGCCCCCTTGATGAACACTGAAGCTTTCTTT

v_call: TRBV7-9
j_call: TRBJ2-7
d_call: TRBD2
clone_size: -
cdr3_aa: CASSSGLAGEDAYEQYF
cdr3_nt: TGTGCCAGCAGCTCGGGACTAGCGGGAGAAGACGCCTACGAGCAGTACTTC

v_call: TRBV2
j_call: TRBJ1-4
d_call: TRBD1
clone_size: -
cdr3_aa: CATQDRGMFLGNEKLFF
cdr3_nt: TGTGCCACTCAAGACAGGGGGATGTTTTTGGGGAATGAAAAACTGTTTTTT

v_call: TRBV27
j_call: TRBJ2-1
d_call: -
clone_size: few
cdr3_aa: CASSLGDSYNEQFF
cdr3_nt: TGTGCCAGCAGTTTAGGAGACTCCTACAATGAGCAGTTCTTC

v_call: TRBV4-1
j_call: TRBJ1-5
d_call: -
clone_size: -
cdr3_aa: CASSLLDNSDQPQHF
cdr3_nt: TGCGCCAGCAGCCTCCTGGACAACAGCGATCAGCCCCAGCATTTT

v_call: TRBV5-6
j_call: TRBJ2-7
d_call: -
clone_size: -
cdr3_aa: CASSPGDATEQYF
cdr3_nt: TGTGCCAGCAGCCCGGGGGATGCCACCGAGCAGTACTTC

v_call: TRBV4-1
j_call: TRBJ2-7
d_call: -
clone_size: -
cdr3_aa: CASSQFGASSYEQYF
cdr3_nt: TGCGCCAGCAGCCAATTTGGGGCCTCATCCTACGAGCAGTACTTC

v_call: TRBV28
j_call: TRBJ2-7
d_call: -
clone_size: -
cdr3_aa: CASTGSPYEQYF
cdr3_nt: TGTGCCAGCACCGGGAGTCCCTACGAGCAGTACTTC

v_call: TRBV5-4
j_call: TRBJ1-4
d_call: TRBD1
clone_size: -
cdr3_aa: CASSLIGTGEEKLFF
cdr3_nt: TGTGCCAGCAGCTTGATCGGGACAGGGGAAGAAAAACTGTTTTTT

v_call: TRBV6-6
j_call: TRBJ2-5
d_call: -
clone_size: -
cdr3_aa: CASSYLDETQYF
cdr3_nt: TGTGCCAGCAGTTACTTAGATGAGACCCAGTACTTC

v_call: TRBV19
j_call: TRBJ1-5
d_call: -
clone_size: -
cdr3_aa: CASSGGVYSNQPQHF
cdr3_nt: TGTGCCAGTAGTGGGGGTGTCTATAGCAATCAGCCCCAGCATTTT

v_call: TRBV6-1
j_call: TRBJ2-7
d_call: -
clone_size: -
cdr3_aa: CASEVSAFSYEQYF
cdr3_nt: TGTGCCAGCGAAGTGTCTGCTTTCTCCTACGAGCAGTACTTC

v_call: TRBV28
j_call: TRBJ2-7
d_call: TRBD2
clone_size: -
cdr3_aa: CASNRGLARDEQYF
cdr3_nt: TGTGCCAGCAACCGGGGACTAGCGCGTGACGAGCAGTACTTC

v_call: TRBV5-6
j_call: TRBJ1-1
d_call: TRBD1
clone_size: once
cdr3_aa: CASSLTRGIEAFF
cdr3_nt: TGTGCCAGCAGCTTAACCAGGGGGATTGAAGCTTTCTTT

v_call: TRBV7-2
j_call: TRBJ2-3
d_call: TRBD2
clone_size: -
cdr3_aa: CASSPTSGRLDTQYF
cdr3_nt: TGTGCCAGCAGCCCTACTAGCGGGAGGTTAGATACGCAGTATTTT

v_call: TRBV5-6
j_call: TRBJ2-3
d_call: TRBD2
clone_size: -
cdr3_aa: CASNLIVAGRDTQYF
cdr3_nt: TGTGCCAGCAACCTGATAGTAGCGGGGAGAGATACGCAGTATTTT

v_call: TRBV6-1
j_call: TRBJ2-7
d_call: TRBD2
clone_size: -
cdr3_aa: CASSESGEYEQYF
cdr3_nt: TGTGCCAGCAGTGAAAGCGGGGAATACGAGCAGTACTTC

v_call: TRBV2
j_call: TRBJ1-1
d_call: TRBD1
clone_size: -
cdr3_aa: CASSQDGGTGQGNTEAFF
cdr3_nt: TGTGCCAGCAGCCAAGATGGGGGGACAGGGCAAGGGAACACTGAAGCTTTCTTT

v_call: TRBV28
j_call: TRBJ1-5
d_call: -
clone_size: -
cdr3_aa: CASSLRAYINQPQHF
cdr3_nt: TGTGCCAGCAGTTTGCGCGCCTACATCAATCAGCCCCAGCATTTT

v_call: TRBV5-1
j_call: TRBJ2-7
d_call: TRBD1
clone_size: once
cdr3_aa: CASTGTGPSYEQYF
cdr3_nt: TGCGCCAGTACCGGGACAGGGCCCTCCTACGAGCAGTACTTC

v_call: TRBV28
j_call: TRBJ1-1
d_call: -
clone_size: -
cdr3_aa: CASRPLTGGQNTEAFF
cdr3_nt: TGTGCCAGCAGACCACTCACAGGTGGGCAGAACACTGAAGCTTTCTTT

v_call: TRBV2
j_call: TRBJ2-1
d_call: -
clone_size: once
cdr3_aa: CASSSWDHYNEQFF
cdr3_nt: TGTGCCAGCAGCTCGTGGGACCACTACAATGAGCAGTTCTTC

v_call: TRBV27
j_call: TRBJ2-7
d_call: -
clone_size: -
cdr3_aa: CASSLGGFYEQYF
cdr3_nt: TGTGCCAGCAGTTTAGGGGGTTTCTACGAGCAGTACTTC

v_call: TRBV29-1
j_call: TRBJ2-7
d_call: -
clone_size: -
cdr3_aa: CSVRMGVPYEQYF
cdr3_nt: TGCAGCGTCCGTATGGGGGTCCCCTACGAGCAGTACTTC

v_call: TRBV10-1
j_call: TRBJ1-5
d_call: TRBD1
clone_size: -
cdr3_aa: CASRERDRVHNQPQHF
cdr3_nt: TGCGCCAGCAGGGAACGGGACAGGGTTCACAATCAGCCCCAGCATTTT

v_call: TRBV27
j_call: TRBJ1-1
d_call: -
clone_size: -
cdr3_aa: CASSFVRGTPNLAFF
cdr3_nt: TGTGCCAGCAGTTTTGTACGGGGCACCCCCAACCTGGCTTTCTTT

v_call: TRBV6-1
j_call: TRBJ2-7
d_call: -
clone_size: once
cdr3_aa: CASSEIIRPRYSSYEQYF
cdr3_nt: TGTGCCAGCAGTGAAATTATCCGGCCTAGGTACTCATCCTACGAGCAGTACTTC